What follows is one TCR beta chain and its context. What it binds is not known. Germline assignment: CDR1 DFQATT and CDR2 SNEGSKA (reference sequence). The CDR3 spans 15 residues. The sample belongs to a study of T-cell reconstitution after alpha-beta-depleted transplantation in children. The TCRbeta library incorporated unique molecular identifiers. TCRdb passed the PCR reads through MiXCR, listing each CDR3 protein once. The sample records hundreds of thousands of distinct CDR3 sequences, less than 15% being singletons. Study observations and caveats: Surviving thymic progenitors and recipient T cells were the source of high TCRbeta diversity at day 60 in some patients. Several hundred expanded graft clones reportedly were the source of alpha-beta T cells about two months after transplant.

The clonotype originates from a girl under 10 years old with congenital amegakaryocytic thrombocytopenia, due to receive a stem cell transplant. The J gene is TRBJ2-3, the V gene TRBV20-1; a possible D gene is TRBD2 (6 bases). The specimen was PBMCs, collected before TCRalphabeta/CD19-depleted stem cell transplant. The CDR3 is CSALWGGGSTDTQYF. DNA for the CDR3: TGCAGCGCGCTCTGGGGAGGTGGGAGCACAGATACGCAGTATTTT.